This TCR beta chain was identified during a study of cytomegalovirus exposure and HLA in healthy donors. As to this clone: The antigen is undetermined.

Sampled while nominally healthy, donors likely had unrecorded immune exposures. Regarding the study as a whole: Per published accounts, TCR beta sequences correctly predicted the HLA-A and HLA-B alleles of most subjects. Rarity characterized most TCR sequences, yet some public TCRs appeared in many donors. Among immune exposure information, only CMV serostatus was available.

The CDR3 runs to 13 residues. Germline CDR1 MNHEY, CDR2 SVGAGI. The germline V and J ends were trimmed by 3 bases and 7 bases, with 10 bases remaining between them. PCR used 60 Vbeta primers and 13 Jbeta primers. Clones were read by immunoSEQ multiplex PCR, and TCRdb kept only the in-frame ones, dropping some. The profile shows 100,000 to 120,000 clones, over 70% of them singletons. This receptor was obtained from a man aged 25 to 40 in good health and CMV-seronegative. Sequenced material: PBMCs. The V gene is TRBV6-5, the J gene TRBJ1-5; D remains ambiguous. CDR3 loop: CASSYYRWQPQHF. Here the CDR3 DNA reads TGTGCCAGCAGTTATTATCGGTGGCAGCCCCAGCATTTT.